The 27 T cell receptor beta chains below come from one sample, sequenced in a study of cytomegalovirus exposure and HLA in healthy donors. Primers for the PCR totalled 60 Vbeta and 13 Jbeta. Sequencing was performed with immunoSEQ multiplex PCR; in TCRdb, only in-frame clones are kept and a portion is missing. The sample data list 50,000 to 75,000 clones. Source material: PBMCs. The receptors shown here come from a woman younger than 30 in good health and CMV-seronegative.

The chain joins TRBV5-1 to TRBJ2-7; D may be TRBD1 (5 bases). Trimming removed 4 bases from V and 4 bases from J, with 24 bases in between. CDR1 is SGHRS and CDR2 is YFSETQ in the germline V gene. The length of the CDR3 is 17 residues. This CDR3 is CASSQTSQRQLPYEQYF. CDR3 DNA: TGCGCCAGCAGCCAAACGTCACAGAGACAGTTACCTTACGAGCAGTACTTC.

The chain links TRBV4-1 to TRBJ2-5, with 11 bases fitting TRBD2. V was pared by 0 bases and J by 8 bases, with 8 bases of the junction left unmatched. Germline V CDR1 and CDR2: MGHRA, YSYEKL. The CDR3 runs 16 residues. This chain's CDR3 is CASSQEELAGGTTQYF. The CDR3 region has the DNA TGCGCCAGCAGCCAAGAAGAGCTAGCGGGGGGTACTACCCAGTACTTC.

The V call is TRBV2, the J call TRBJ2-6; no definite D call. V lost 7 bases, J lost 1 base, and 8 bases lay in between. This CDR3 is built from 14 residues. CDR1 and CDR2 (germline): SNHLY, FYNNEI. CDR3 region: CASTLLSGANVLTF. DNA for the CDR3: TGTGCCAGCACCTTGTTGTCTGGGGCCAACGTCCTGACTTTC.

The CDR3 coding sequence is TGCGCCAGCAGCCAAAGCGGGGAAGGGGACGGTAATTCACCCCTCCACTTT. This translates into CASSQSGEGDGNSPLHF. The chain carries TRBV4-1 and TRBJ1-6; D is possibly TRBD1 (5 bases). V was clipped by 2 bases and J by 6 bases, with 17 bases between them. Germline V CDR1 and CDR2: MGHRA, YSYEKL. The CDR3 extends over 17 amino acids.

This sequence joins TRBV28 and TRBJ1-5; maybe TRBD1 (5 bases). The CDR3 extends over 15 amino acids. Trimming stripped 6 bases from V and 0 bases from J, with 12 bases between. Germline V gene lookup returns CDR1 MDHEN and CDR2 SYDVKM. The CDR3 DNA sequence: TGTGCCAGCAGCCCCGAAGGGGTTAGCAATCAGCCCCAGCATTTT. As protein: CASSPEGVSNQPQHF.

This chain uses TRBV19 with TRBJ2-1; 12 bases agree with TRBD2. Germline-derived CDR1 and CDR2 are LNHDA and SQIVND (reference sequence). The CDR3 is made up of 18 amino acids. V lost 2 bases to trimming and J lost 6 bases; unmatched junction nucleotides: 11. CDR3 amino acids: CASSIRVWLAGGGNEQFF. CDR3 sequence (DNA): TGTGCCAGTAGTATAAGGGTCTGGCTAGCGGGAGGGGGCAATGAGCAGTTCTTC.

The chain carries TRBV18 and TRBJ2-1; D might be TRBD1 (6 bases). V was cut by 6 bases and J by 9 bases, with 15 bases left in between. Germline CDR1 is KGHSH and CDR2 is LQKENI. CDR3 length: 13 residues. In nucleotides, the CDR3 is TGTGCCAGCTCCTCGGACAGTGCGCGTGAGCAGTTCTTC. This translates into CASSSDSAREQFF.

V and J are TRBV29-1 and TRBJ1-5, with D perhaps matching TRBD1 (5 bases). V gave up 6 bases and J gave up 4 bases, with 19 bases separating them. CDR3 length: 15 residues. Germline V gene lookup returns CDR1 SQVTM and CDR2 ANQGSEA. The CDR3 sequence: CSVQESGGGNQPQHF. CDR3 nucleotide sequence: TGCAGCGTCCAGGAGTCCGGGGGTGGAAATCAGCCCCAGCATTTT.

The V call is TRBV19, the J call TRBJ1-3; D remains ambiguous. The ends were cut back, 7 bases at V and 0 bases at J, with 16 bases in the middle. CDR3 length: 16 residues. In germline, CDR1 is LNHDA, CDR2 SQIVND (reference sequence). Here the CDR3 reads CASTGLAGASGNTIYF. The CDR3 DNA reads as TGTGCCAGTACCGGGCTAGCAGGCGCCTCTGGAAACACCATATATTTT.

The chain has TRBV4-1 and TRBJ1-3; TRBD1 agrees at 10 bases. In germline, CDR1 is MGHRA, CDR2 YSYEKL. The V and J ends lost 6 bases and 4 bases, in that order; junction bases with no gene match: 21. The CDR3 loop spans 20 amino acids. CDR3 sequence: CASSGSELGQGVLSGNTIYF. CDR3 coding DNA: TGCGCCAGCAGTGGATCTGAACTAGGACAGGGGGTGCTGTCCGGAAACACCATATATTTT.

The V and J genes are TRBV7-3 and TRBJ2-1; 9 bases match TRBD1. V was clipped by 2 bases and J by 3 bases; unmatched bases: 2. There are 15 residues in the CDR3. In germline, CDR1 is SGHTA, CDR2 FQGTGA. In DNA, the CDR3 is TGTGCCAGCAGCTTAGGGACAGGGAGCTACAATGAGCAGTTCTTC. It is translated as CASSLGTGSYNEQFF. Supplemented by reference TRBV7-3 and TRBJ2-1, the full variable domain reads GAGVSQTPSNKVTEKGKYVELRCDPISGHTALYWYRQSLGQGPEFLIYFQGTGAADDSGLPNDRFFAVRPEGSVSTLKIQRTERGDSAVYLCASSLGTGSYNEQFFGPGTRLTVL.

The CDR3 region has the DNA TGTGCCAGCAGTGGACTAGCGGGGGGGCTTGAGCAGTTCTTC. Its protein is CASSGLAGGLEQFF. The chain employs TRBV6-1 and TRBJ2-1; 14 bases fit TRBD2. Germline CDR1 reads MNHNS; CDR2 reads SASEGT. With V trimmed by 4 bases and J by 9 bases, 2 bases remained unmatched. This CDR3 contains 14 residues.

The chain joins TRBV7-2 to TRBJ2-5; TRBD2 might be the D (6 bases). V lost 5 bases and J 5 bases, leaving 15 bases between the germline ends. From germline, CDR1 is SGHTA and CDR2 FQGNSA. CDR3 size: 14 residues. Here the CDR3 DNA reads TGTGCCAGCAGCCCCCAATCGGGGGTCGAGACCCAGTACTTC. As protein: CASSPQSGVETQYF.

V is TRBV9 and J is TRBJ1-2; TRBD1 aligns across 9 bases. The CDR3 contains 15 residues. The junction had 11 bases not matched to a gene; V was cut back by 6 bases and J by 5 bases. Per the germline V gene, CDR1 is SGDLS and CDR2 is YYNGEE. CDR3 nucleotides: TGTGCCAGCACTTCAGCGGGGACAGGGAGATATGGCTACACCTTC. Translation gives CASTSAGTGRYGYTF.

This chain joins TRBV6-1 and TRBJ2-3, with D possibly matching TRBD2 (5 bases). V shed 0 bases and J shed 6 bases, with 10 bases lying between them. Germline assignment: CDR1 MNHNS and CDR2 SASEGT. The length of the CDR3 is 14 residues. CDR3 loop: CASSEAFRGDTQYF. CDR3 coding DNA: TGTGCCAGCAGTGAAGCGTTTCGAGGGGATACGCAGTATTTT.

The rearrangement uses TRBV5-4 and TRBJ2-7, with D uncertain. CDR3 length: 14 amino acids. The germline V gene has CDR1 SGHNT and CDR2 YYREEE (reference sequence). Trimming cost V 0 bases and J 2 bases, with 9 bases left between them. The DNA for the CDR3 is TGTGCCAGCAGCTTGGGCAGGCCTACCTACGAGCAGTACTTC. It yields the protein CASSLGRPTYEQYF.

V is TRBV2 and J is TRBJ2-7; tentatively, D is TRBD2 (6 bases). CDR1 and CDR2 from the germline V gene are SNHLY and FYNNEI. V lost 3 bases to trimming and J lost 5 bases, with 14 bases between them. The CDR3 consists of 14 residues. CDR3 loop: CASSEAGPYDEQYF. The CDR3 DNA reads TGTGCCAGCAGTGAGGCGGGGCCGTACGACGAGCAGTACTTC.

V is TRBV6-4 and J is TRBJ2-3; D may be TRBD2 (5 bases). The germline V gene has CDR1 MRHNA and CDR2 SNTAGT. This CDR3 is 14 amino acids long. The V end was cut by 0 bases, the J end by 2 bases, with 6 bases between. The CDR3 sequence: CASSDSGDTDTQYF. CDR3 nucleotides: TGTGCCAGCAGTGACTCGGGAGACACAGATACGCAGTATTTT.

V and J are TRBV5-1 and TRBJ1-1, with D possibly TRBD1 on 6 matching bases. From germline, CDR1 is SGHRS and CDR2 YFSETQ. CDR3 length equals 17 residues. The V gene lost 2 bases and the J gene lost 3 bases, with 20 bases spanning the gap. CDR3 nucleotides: TGCGCCAGCAGCTTTAGCCGGCAGGGGCCGGTACACACTGAAGCTTTCTTT. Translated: CASSFSRQGPVHTEAFF.

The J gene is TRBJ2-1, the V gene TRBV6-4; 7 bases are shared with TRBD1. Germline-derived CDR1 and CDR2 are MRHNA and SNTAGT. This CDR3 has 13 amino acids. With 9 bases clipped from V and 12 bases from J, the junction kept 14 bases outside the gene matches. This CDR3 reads CASPIHRGLGQFF. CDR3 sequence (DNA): TGTGCCAGTCCGATACACAGGGGATTAGGGCAGTTCTTC.

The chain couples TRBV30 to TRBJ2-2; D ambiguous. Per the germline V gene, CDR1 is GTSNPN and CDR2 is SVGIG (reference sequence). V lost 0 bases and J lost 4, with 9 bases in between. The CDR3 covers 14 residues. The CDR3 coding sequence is TGTGCCTGGAGTGTGGGCCCTTTCACCGGGGAGCTGTTTTTT. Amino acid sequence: CAWSVGPFTGELFF.

Here the CDR3 reads CASRGQGIYEQYF. The CDR3 DNA reads TGTGCCAGCAGGGGACAGGGGATCTACGAGCAGTACTTC. The chain has TRBV7-9 and TRBJ2-7; 10 bases are shared with TRBD1. Germline CDR1 and CDR2: SEHNR and FQNEAQ (reference sequence). Trimming removed 6 bases from V and 3 bases from J; junction bases left unmatched: 2. The CDR3 runs to 13 residues.

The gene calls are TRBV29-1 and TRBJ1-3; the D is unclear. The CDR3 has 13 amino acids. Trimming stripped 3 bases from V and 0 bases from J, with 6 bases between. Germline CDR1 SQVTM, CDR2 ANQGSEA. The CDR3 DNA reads TGCAGCGTTGAGCAGAACTCTGGAAACACCATATATTTT. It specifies CSVEQNSGNTIYF.

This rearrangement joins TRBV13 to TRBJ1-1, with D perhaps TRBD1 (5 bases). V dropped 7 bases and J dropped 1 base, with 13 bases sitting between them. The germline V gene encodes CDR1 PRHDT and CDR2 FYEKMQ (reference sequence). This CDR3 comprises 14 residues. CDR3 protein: CASTPRGRNTEAFF. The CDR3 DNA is TGTGCCAGCACTCCGCGGGGCAGGAACACTGAAGCTTTCTTT.

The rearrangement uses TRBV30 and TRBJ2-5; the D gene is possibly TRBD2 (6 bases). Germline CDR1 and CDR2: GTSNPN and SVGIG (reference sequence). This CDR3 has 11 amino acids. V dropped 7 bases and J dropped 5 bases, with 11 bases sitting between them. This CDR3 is CAYGGGETQYF. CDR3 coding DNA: TGTGCCTATGGAGGAGGGGAGACCCAGTACTTC.

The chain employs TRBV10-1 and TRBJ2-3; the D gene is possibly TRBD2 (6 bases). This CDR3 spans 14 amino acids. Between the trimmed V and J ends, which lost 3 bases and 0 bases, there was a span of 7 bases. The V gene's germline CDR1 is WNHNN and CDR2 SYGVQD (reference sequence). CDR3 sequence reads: CASSDGTSTDTQYF. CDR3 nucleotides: TGCGCCAGCAGTGATGGGACTAGCACAGATACGCAGTATTTT.

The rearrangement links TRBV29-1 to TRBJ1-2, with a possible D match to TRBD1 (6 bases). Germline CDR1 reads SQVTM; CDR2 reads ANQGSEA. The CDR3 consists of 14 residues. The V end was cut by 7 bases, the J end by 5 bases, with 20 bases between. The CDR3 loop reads CSATGWGQGYGYTF. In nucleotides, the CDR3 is TGCAGCGCTACGGGCTGGGGGCAGGGGTATGGCTACACCTTC.